Presented here are 15 T cell receptor beta chains from one specimen sequenced in a study of T cell responses to AZD1222 COVID-19 vaccine. The protocol was immunoSEQ multiplex PCR, while the TCRdb copy is restricted to in-frame clones and leaves out a portion. The table records over 150,000 clones, approximately 88% of them present only once. Sequences were derived from peripheral blood, sampled 28 days after the second AZD1222 dose. Receptors were obtained from an adult who received the AZD1222 COVID-19 vaccine.

The chain couples TRBV4-1 to TRBJ1-5, with D uncertain. Germline lookup yields CDR1 MGHRA and CDR2 YSYEKL. V lost 0 bases and J lost 1, with 10 bases in between. The CDR3 is 16 residues long. CDR3 in DNA: TGCGCCAGCAGCCAAGAGGGCTCGACCAGCAATCAGCCCCAGCATTTT. It yields the protein CASSQEGSTSNQPQHF.

This sequence joins TRBV10-2 and TRBJ1-1, with D possibly matching TRBD1 (5 bases). The CDR3 is 15 amino acids. Trimming shortened V by 6 bases and J by 7 bases, and 21 bases separated the two germline ends. Germline assignment: CDR1 WSHSY and CDR2 SAAADI. The chain's CDR3 is CASSDILTGAREAFF. CDR3 nucleotides: TGCGCCAGCAGCGACATACTTACAGGTGCTCGTGAAGCTTTCTTT.

The chain employs TRBV9 and TRBJ1-1, with 7 bases that match TRBD1. This CDR3 comprises 13 residues. Per germline, CDR1 SGDLS and CDR2 YYNGEE. J was trimmed by 11 bases and V by 1 base; bases with no gene match: 8. The CDR3 sequence is CASSVLGDSAAFF. CDR3 coding DNA: TGTGCCAGCAGCGTACTTGGGGACAGTGCGGCTTTCTTT.

This chain joins TRBV11-2 and TRBJ1-2; a weak D match, TRBD1 (5 bases). V was pared by 3 bases and J by 0 bases, with 11 bases between. The CDR3 sequence is 15 residues long. In germline, CDR1 is SGHAT, CDR2 FQNNGV. CDR3 in amino acids: CASSLVGGTNYGYTF. CDR3 sequence (DNA): TGTGCCAGCAGCTTGGTGGGGGGAACTAACTATGGCTACACCTTC.

This clone appeared once. The V gene is TRBV19, the J gene TRBJ1-6; 9 bases are shared with TRBD1. V lost 5 bases, J lost 1 base, and 12 bases stayed unmatched. The CDR3 has 19 residues. Germline lookup yields CDR1 LNHDA and CDR2 SQIVND (reference sequence). CDR3 nucleotides: TGTGCCAGTAGTTTACGCACCCCCGGGACAGGGTCCTATAATTCACCCCTCCACTTT. This sequence encodes CASSLRTPGTGSYNSPLHF.

The genes are TRBV5-8 and TRBJ1-5; the match to TRBD1 covers 8 bases. Trimming removed 1 base from V and 4 bases from J; junction bases left unmatched: 4. The CDR3 is 15 residues long. From germline, CDR1 is SGHTS and CDR2 YDEGEE. The CDR3 reads CASSLPTGENQPQHF. In nucleotides, the CDR3 is TGTGCCAGCAGCTTGCCGACAGGGGAAAATCAGCCCCAGCATTTT.

This clone has a single count. This rearrangement joins TRBV19 to TRBJ1-5, with a weak D call TRBD1 (5 bases). CDR1 is LNHDA, CDR2 SQIVND, per germline (reference sequence). This CDR3 is 17 amino acids long. The V gene lost 5 bases and the J gene lost 0 bases, with 17 bases spanning the gap. The CDR3 loop reads CASSALGASYSNQPQHF. DNA for the CDR3: TGTGCCAGTAGTGCCCTCGGGGCCTCCTATAGCAATCAGCCCCAGCATTTT.

The chain combines TRBV1 with TRBJ2-4; no check of the table's D call, TRBD1, against the DNA was made. TRBV1 is marked as a pseudogene. The CDR3 covers 20 residues. The CDR3 here is CTSSHRQTPYVILAKNIQYF. The CDR3, as DNA: TGCACCAGCAGCCACAGACAGACACCATATGTAATATTAGCCAAAAACATTCAGTACTTC.

The chain links TRBV7-9 to TRBJ1-3, with D unresolved. Deletions cut 0 bases from V and 3 bases from J, with 3 bases between. The CDR3 spans 13 residues. The germline V gene has CDR1 SEHNR and CDR2 FQNEAQ (reference sequence). The CDR3 sequence: CASSLAHGNTIYF. In nucleotides, the CDR3 is TGTGCCAGCAGCTTAGCGCATGGAAACACCATATATTTT.

This chain joins TRBV3-1 (or the pseudogene TRBV3-2) and TRBJ2-2, with D unclear. There are 12 residues in the CDR3. V was shortened by 6 bases and J by 6 bases, with 8 bases between the two germline ends. Germline V gives CDR1 LGHDT, CDR2 YNNKEL (reference sequence). The DNA of the CDR3 is TGTGCCAGCAGTCTCCGTCCCGGGGAGCTGTTTTTT. Its translation: CASSLRPGELFF.

The sample holds one count of this clone. The same CDR3 arises from other DNA sequences in this sample as well. In DNA, the CDR3 is TGTGCCAGCAGCCAGACAGGAGGCGAGCAGTACTTC. It translates to CASSQTGGEQYF. This sequence joins TRBV7-9 and TRBJ2-7; tentative D call: TRBD1 (6 bases). Between the trimmed V and J ends, which lost 5 bases and 6 bases, there was a span of 11 bases. There are 12 residues in the CDR3. Germline V gene sequence: CDR1 SEHNR, CDR2 FQNEAQ (reference sequence).

J is TRBJ1-2 and V is TRBV2; D gene ambiguous. The CDR3 consists of 12 residues. Trimming shortened V by 8 bases and J by 1 base, and 8 bases separated the two germline ends. Germline V gene lookup returns CDR1 SNHLY and CDR2 FYNNEI. CDR3 DNA sequence: TGTGCCAGCGGTAATAATAACTATGGCTACACCTTC. Its protein is CASGNNNYGYTF. The full variable domain, its missing parts supplied by reference TRBV2 and TRBJ1-2, is EPEVTQTPSHQVTQMGQEVILRCVPISNHLYFYWYRQILGQKVEFLVSFYNNEISEKSEIFDDQFSVERPDGSNFTLKIRSTKLEDSAMYFCASGNNNYGYTFGSGTRLTVV.

This chain links TRBV7-2 with TRBJ1-4; TRBD1 might be the D (5 bases). Germline V gives CDR1 SGHTA, CDR2 FQGNSA. V shed 1 base and J shed 8 bases, with 14 bases lying between them. The CDR3 spans 15 residues. The CDR3 DNA reads TGTGCCAGCAGCTTAGATCCCAGGGCCGCGGAAAAACTGTTTTTT. This codes for CASSLDPRAAEKLFF.

This clone was picked up a small number of times. This chain connects TRBV7-8 to TRBJ2-2; D is uncertain. CDR3 length: 13 residues. V was cut by 1 base and J by 6 bases, with 6 bases left in between. Per germline, CDR1 SGHVS and CDR2 FQNEAQ. In nucleotides, the CDR3 is TGTGCCAGCAGCTTAGGTTCGGCCGGGGAGCTGTTTTTT. The encoded protein is CASSLGSAGELFF.

The chain joins TRBV20-1 to TRBJ2-1, with no clear D. V shed 6 bases and J shed 5 bases, with 5 bases lying between them. This CDR3 is 10 amino acids long. The germline V gene encodes CDR1 DFQATT and CDR2 SNEGSKA (reference sequence). The CDR3 sequence: CSALNNEQFF. In DNA form, the CDR3 reads TGCAGTGCCCTAAACAATGAGCAGTTCTTC.